This is a list of T cell receptor beta chains from one sample in a study of radiation and T cells in renal cell carcinoma. Method: immunoSEQ multiplex PCR; TCRdb's copy keeps in-frame clones and lacks some. The sample lists around 77,000 clones, approximately 87% occurring once. The sequenced sample was blood, obtained from a patient whose treatment included radiotherapy and nephrectomy. All receptors derive from a woman in her sixties with renal cell carcinoma. CDR3s include the opening cysteine and the closing phenylalanine or tryptophan. The D gene is left open where the match is weak. Not every row has a clone size; where given, it reads once, few, many or a size class.

TRBV19	TRBJ2-7	NA	16	NA	CASSGTTGGISYEQYF	TGTGCCAGTAGCGGGACCACAGGCGGAATTTCCTACGAGCAGTACTTC
TRBV5-1	TRBJ1-2	NA	13	NA	CASSLSSNYGYTF	TGCGCCAGCAGCTTGAGCAGTAACTATGGCTACACCTTC
TRBV7-3	TRBJ2-3	NA	15	NA	CASSFRGLTTDTQYF	TGTGCCAGCAGCTTTCGGGGTCTTACCACAGATACGCAGTATTTT
TRBV19	TRBJ2-1	NA	12	TRBD1	CASRTGYNEQFF	TGTGCCAGCCGGACAGGGTACAATGAGCAGTTCTTC
TRBV28	TRBJ1-2	NA	14	NA	CASSFHTGPYGYTF	TGTGCCAGCAGTTTCCACACGGGACCTTATGGCTACACCTTC
TRBV5-6	TRBJ1-2	once	12	NA	CASSLLSTGYTF	TGTGCCAGCAGCTTGTTATCAACTGGCTACACCTTC
TRBV9	TRBJ1-1	NA	13	NA	CASSPRGITEAFF	TGTGCCAGCAGCCCCCGGGGGATCACTGAAGCTTTCTTT
TRBV5-8	TRBJ2-1	NA	15	TRBD1	CASSPGQGAGDEQFF	TGTGCCAGCAGCCCTGGACAGGGGGCTGGGGATGAGCAGTTCTTC
TRBV6-1	TRBJ2-7	NA	13	TRBD1	CASSVDRGEEQYF	TGTGCCAGCAGTGTGGACAGGGGAGAGGAGCAGTACTTC
TRBV30	TRBJ2-1	NA	16	TRBD2	CAQRGGILAAYNEQFF	TGTGCCCAAAGGGGAGGGATTCTAGCAGCCTACAATGAGCAGTTCTTC
TRBV25-1	TRBJ1-2	NA	13	NA	CASRGGAASGYTF	TGTGCCAGCAGGGGAGGGGCAGCGAGCGGCTACACCTTC
TRBV10-3	TRBJ2-5	NA	13	NA	CAISDAGKETQYF	TGTGCCATCAGTGACGCAGGGAAGGAGACCCAGTACTTC
TRBV27	TRBJ2-3	NA	14	TRBD1	CASSSDRATDTQYF	TGTGCCAGCAGTTCCGACAGGGCCACAGATACGCAGTATTTT
TRBV27	TRBJ1-1	NA	11	NA	CASNFAGEAFF	TGTGCCAGCAATTTCGCGGGTGAAGCTTTCTTT
TRBV11-3	TRBJ1-1	NA	15	TRBD1	CASSPRSGGGSEAFF	TGTGCCAGCAGCCCGAGGTCAGGGGGCGGTTCTGAAGCTTTCTTT
TRBV29-1	TRBJ1-2	NA	13	NA	CSVLMPGLYGYTF	TGCAGCGTCCTCATGCCGGGGTTGTATGGCTACACCTTC
TRBV19	TRBJ2-7	NA	13	NA	CASSIHPNYEQYF	TGTGCCAGTAGTATACATCCCAATTACGAGCAGTACTTC
TRBV6-6	TRBJ1-5	NA	13	NA	CASIAPGEQPQHF	TGTGCCAGCATTGCCCCCGGGGAGCAGCCCCAGCATTTT
TRBV14	TRBJ2-1	NA	12	NA	CASNNYAAQQFF	TGTGCCAGTAACAATTATGCAGCCCAGCAGTTCTTC
TRBV9	TRBJ1-2	NA	14	TRBD1	CASAPDRWGYGYTF	TGTGCCAGCGCCCCGGACAGGTGGGGCTATGGCTACACCTTC
TRBV19	TRBJ2-3	NA	15	NA	CASSSEGTGTNTQYF	TGTGCCAGTAGTTCCGAGGGGACGGGAACGAATACGCAGTATTTT
TRBV4-2	TRBJ1-5	NA	17	NA	CASSPGGERGSNQPQHF	TGTGCCAGCAGCCCCGGCGGGGAGAGGGGAAGCAATCAGCCCCAGCATTTT
TRBV27	TRBJ2-1	NA	12	NA	CASMRGGNEQFF	TGTGCCAGCATGAGGGGGGGCAATGAGCAGTTCTTC
TRBV11-1	TRBJ2-5	NA	15	NA	CASSFHEGEAETQYF	TGTGCCAGCAGCTTTCACGAGGGAGAGGCAGAGACCCAGTACTTC
TRBV6-6	TRBJ1-2	NA	14	NA	CASRPPGSQGGYTF	TGTGCCAGCAGGCCGCCTGGTTCGCAGGGTGGCTACACCTTC
TRBV7-2	TRBJ2-7	NA	15	NA	CASSAGGARGYEQYF	TGTGCCAGCAGCGCGGGTGGGGCGCGCGGCTACGAGCAGTACTTC
TRBV9	TRBJ1-6	NA	12	NA	CASSVQDSPLHF	TGTGCCAGCAGCGTACAAGATTCACCCCTCCACTTT
TRBV29-1	TRBJ2-5	few	12	NA	CSAGTGQETQYF	TGCAGCGCCGGGACGGGACAAGAGACCCAGTACTTC
TRBV7-7	TRBJ2-5	NA	15	TRBD2	CASSIAGNRQETQYF	TGTGCTAGCAGCATAGCGGGAAACAGGCAAGAGACCCAGTACTTC
TRBV11-2	TRBJ1-1	NA	12	NA	CASSLRDTEAFF	TGTGCCAGCAGCTTGAGGGACACTGAAGCTTTCTTT
TRBV21-1	TRBJ2-7	NA	14	NA	CASSRRDRFYEQYF	TGTGCCAGCAGCCGTCGGGACAGGTTTTACGAGCAGTACTTC
TRBV28	TRBJ1-2	NA	13	TRBD1	CASSRRTGQDYTF	TGTGCCAGCAGCCGTCGGACAGGGCAAGACTACACCTTC
TRBV4-2	TRBJ2-3	NA	19	TRBD2	CASSQDPPTSGGVADTQYF	TGTGCCAGCAGCCAAGACCCCCCTACTAGCGGGGGGGTAGCGGATACGCAGTATTTT
TRBV4-2	TRBJ1-1	NA	14	TRBD1	CASTLGQGNTEAFF	TGTGCCAGCACCCTGGGACAGGGGAACACTGAAGCTTTCTTT
TRBV7-9	TRBJ2-5	NA	13	TRBD1	CASSTGGQETQYF	TGTGCCAGCAGTACAGGGGGCCAAGAGACCCAGTACTTC
TRBV27	TRBJ2-7	NA	14	TRBD2	CASRQAGGPYEQYF	TGTGCCAGCAGACAGGCGGGGGGCCCCTACGAGCAGTACTTC
TRBV30	TRBJ1-5	NA	18	NA	CAWSPVLGGPRSNQPQHF	TGTGCCTGGAGCCCAGTCCTTGGGGGCCCCCGTAGCAATCAGCCCCAGCATTTT
TRBV18	TRBJ1-5	NA	15	NA	CASSPSGRDNQPQHF	TGTGCCAGCTCACCCTCTGGGAGGGATAATCAGCCCCAGCATTTT
TRBV11-1	TRBJ2-2	NA	16	TRBD1	CASSSAGTGGTGELFF	TGTGCCAGCAGCTCTGCCGGGACAGGGGGCACCGGGGAGCTGTTTTTT
TRBV30	TRBJ1-2	few	14	TRBD1	CAWDPGTGIYGYTF	TGTGCCTGGGACCCCGGGACAGGGATCTATGGCTACACCTTC
TRBV2	TRBJ1-5	NA	14	TRBD1	CASSGTGGKQPQHF	TGTGCCAGCAGTGGGACAGGGGGCAAGCAGCCCCAGCATTTT
TRBV10-3	TRBJ2-1	NA	14	TRBD2	CAISETGGASEQFF	TGTGCCATCAGTGAGACCGGGGGGGCTAGTGAGCAGTTCTTC
TRBV4-2	TRBJ2-3	NA	17	NA	CASSQAGTGAETDTQYF	TGTGCCAGCAGCCAAGCAGGAACGGGGGCGGAGACAGATACGCAGTATTTT